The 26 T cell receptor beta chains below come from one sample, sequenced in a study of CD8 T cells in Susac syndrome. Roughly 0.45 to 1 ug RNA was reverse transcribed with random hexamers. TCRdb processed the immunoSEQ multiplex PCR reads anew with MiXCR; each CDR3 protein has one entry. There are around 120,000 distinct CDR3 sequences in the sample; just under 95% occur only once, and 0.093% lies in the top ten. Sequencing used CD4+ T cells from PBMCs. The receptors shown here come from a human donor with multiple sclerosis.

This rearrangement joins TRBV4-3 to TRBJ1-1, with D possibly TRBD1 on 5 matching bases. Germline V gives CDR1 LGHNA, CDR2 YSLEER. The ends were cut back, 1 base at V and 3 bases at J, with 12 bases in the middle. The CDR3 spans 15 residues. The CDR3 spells CASSQVRGADTEAFF. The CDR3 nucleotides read TGCGCCAGCAGCCAAGTCCGAGGGGCGGACACTGAAGCTTTCTTT.

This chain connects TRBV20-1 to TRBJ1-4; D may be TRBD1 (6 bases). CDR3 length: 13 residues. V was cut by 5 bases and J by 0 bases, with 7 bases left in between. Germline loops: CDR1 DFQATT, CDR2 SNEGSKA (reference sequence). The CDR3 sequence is CSAGGPTNEKLFF. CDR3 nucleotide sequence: TGCAGTGCTGGGGGGCCAACTAATGAAAAACTGTTTTTT.

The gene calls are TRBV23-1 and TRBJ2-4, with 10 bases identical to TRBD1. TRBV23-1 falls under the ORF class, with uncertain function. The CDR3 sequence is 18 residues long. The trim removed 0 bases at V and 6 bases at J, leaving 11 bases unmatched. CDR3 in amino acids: CASSQSGPTGGSGNIQYF. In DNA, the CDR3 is TGCGCCAGCAGTCAATCGGGGCCGACAGGGGGCTCAGGAAACATTCAGTACTTC.

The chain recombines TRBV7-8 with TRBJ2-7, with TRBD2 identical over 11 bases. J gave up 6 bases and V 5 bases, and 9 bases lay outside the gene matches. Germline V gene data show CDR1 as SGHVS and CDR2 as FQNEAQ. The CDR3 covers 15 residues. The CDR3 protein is CASSPLWLAGGEQYF. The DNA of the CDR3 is TGTGCCAGCAGCCCATTGTGGCTAGCGGGGGGCGAGCAGTACTTC.

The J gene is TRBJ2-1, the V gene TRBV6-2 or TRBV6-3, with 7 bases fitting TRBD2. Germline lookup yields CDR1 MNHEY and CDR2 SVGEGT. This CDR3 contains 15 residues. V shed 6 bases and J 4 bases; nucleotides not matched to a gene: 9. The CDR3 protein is CASREGSGEYNEQFF. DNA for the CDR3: TGTGCCAGCAGGGAGGGGAGCGGGGAATACAATGAGCAGTTCTTC.

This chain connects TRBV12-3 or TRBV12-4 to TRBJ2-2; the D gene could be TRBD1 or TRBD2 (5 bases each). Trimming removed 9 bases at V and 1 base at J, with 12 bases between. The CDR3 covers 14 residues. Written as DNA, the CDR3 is TGTGCCAGTACGGGACGGCTGAACACCGGGGAGCTGTTTTTT. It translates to CASTGRLNTGELFF.

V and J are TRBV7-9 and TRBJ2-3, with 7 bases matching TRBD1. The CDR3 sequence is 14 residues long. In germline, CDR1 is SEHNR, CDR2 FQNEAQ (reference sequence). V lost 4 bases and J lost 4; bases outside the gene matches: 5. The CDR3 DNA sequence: TGTGCCAGCAGCTCCGGACAGGTCTCAGATACGCAGTATTTT. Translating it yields CASSSGQVSDTQYF.

Here the CDR3 reads CAGTGFYEQYF. The CDR3 DNA reads as TGTGCCGGCACAGGGTTCTACGAGCAGTACTTC. This rearrangement joins TRBV30 to TRBJ2-7, with D perhaps TRBD1 (6 bases). Germline CDR1 reads GTSNPN; CDR2 reads SVGIG (reference sequence). The CDR3 length is 11 residues. V lost 8 bases and J lost 3, with 11 bases in between.

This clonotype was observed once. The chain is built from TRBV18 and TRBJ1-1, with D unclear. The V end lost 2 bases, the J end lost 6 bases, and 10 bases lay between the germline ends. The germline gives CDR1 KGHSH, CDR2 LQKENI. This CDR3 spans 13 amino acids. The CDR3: CASSPGRGAEAFF. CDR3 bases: TGTGCCAGCTCACCAGGGCGTGGCGCTGAAGCTTTCTTT. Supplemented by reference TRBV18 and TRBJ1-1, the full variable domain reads NAGVMQNPRHLVRRRGQEARLRCSPMKGHSHVYWYRQLPEEGLKFMVYLQKENIIDESGMPKERFSAEFPKEGPSILRIQQVVRGDSAAYFCASSPGRGAEAFFGQGTRLTVV.

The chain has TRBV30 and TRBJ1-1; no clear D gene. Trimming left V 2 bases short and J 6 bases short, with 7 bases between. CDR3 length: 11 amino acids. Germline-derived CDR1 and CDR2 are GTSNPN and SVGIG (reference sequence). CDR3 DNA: TGTGCCTGGAGTATAGGAGCTGAAGCTTTCTTT. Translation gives CAWSIGAEAFF.

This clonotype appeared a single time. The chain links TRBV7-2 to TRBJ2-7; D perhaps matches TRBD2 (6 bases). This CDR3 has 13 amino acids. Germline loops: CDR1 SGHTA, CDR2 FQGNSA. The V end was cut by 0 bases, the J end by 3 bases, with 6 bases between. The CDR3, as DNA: TGTGCCAGCAGCTTAGCGCGGGACTACGAGCAGTACTTC. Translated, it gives CASSLARDYEQYF.

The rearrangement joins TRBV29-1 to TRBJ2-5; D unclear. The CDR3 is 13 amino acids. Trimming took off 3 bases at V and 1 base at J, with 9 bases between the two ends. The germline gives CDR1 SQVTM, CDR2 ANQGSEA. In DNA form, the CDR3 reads TGCAGCGTTGATCGTCCTTCCCAAGAGACCCAGTACTTC. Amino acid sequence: CSVDRPSQETQYF. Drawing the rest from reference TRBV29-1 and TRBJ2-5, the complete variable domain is SAVISQKPSRDICQRGTSLTIQCQVDSQVTMMFWYRQQPGQSLTLIATANQGSEATYESGFVIDKFPISRPNLTFSTLTVSNMSPEDSSIYLCSVDRPSQETQYFGPGTRLLVL.

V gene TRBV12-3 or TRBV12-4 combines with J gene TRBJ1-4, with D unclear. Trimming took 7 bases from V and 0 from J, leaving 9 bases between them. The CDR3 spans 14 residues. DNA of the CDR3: TGTGCCAGCACTCCTTCTCCAACTAATGAAAAACTGTTTTTT. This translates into CASTPSPTNEKLFF.

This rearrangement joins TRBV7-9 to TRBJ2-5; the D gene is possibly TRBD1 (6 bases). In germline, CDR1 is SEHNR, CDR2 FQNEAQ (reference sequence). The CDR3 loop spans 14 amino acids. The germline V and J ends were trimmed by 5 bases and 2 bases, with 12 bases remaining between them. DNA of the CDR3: TGTGCCAGCAGCCAACTTGGACAGCAAGAGACCCAGTACTTC. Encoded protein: CASSQLGQQETQYF.

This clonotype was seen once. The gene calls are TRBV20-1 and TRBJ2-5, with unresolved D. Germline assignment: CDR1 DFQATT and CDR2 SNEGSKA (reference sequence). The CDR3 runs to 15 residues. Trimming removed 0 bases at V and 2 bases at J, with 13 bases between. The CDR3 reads CSARDRLGLQETQYF. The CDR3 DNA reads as TGCAGTGCTAGAGATCGTTTAGGGTTACAAGAGACCCAGTACTTC.

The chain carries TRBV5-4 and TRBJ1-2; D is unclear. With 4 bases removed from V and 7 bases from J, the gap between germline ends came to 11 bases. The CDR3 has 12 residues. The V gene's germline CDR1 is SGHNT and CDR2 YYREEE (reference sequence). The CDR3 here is CASSLKGSGYTF. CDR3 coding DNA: TGTGCCAGCAGCCTAAAAGGGAGTGGCTACACCTTC.

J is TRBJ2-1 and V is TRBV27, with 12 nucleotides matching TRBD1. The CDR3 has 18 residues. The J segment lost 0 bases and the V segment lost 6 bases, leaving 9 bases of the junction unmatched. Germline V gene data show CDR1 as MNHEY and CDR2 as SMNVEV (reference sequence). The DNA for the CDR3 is TGTGCCAGCAGATCCGGGACAGGGGGCACCGGCTCCTACAATGAGCAGTTCTTC. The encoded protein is CASRSGTGGTGSYNEQFF.

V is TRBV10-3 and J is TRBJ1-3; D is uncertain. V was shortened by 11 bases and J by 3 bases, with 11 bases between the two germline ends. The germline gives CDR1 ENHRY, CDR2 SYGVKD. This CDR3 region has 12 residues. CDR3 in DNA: TGTGCCGCGACCCTTGATGGAAACACCATATATTTT. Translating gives CAATLDGNTIYF.

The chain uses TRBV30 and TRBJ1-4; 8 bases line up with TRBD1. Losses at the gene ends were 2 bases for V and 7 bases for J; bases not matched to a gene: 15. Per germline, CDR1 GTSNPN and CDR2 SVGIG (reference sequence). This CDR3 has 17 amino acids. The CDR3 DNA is TGTGCCTGGAGTTATGGACAGGGAGTTGCTAAAGGTGAAAAACTGTTTTTT. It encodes CAWSYGQGVAKGEKLFF.

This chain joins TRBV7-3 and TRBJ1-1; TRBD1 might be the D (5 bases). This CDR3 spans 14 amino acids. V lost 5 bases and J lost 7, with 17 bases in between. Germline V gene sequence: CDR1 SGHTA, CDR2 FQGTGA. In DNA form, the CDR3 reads TGTGCCAGCAGCCAAATGGGGGGAATGAGTGAAGCTTTCTTT. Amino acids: CASSQMGGMSEAFF.

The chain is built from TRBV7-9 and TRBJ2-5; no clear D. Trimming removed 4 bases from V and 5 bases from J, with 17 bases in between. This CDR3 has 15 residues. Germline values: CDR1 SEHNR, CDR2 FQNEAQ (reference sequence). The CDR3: CASSSPEKGLETQYF. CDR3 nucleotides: TGTGCCAGCAGCTCCCCTGAAAAGGGCCTGGAGACCCAGTACTTC.

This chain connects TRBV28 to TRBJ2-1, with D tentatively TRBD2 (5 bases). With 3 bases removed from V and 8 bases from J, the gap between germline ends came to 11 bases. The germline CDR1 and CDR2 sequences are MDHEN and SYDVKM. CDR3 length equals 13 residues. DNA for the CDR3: TGTGCCAGCAGTTTCCGGAGGAATGATGAGCAGTTCTTC. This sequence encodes CASSFRRNDEQFF.

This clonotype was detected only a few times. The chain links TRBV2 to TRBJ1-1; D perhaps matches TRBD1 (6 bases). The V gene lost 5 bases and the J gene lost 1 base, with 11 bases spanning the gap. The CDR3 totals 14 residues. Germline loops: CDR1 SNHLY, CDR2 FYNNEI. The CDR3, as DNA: TGTGCCAGCAGTTTCGGACAGAGGAACACTGAAGCTTTCTTT. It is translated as CASSFGQRNTEAFF.

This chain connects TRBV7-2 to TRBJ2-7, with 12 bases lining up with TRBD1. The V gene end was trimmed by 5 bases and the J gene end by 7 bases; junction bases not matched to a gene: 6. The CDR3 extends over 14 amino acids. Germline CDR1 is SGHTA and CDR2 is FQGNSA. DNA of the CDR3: TGTGCCAGCAGCCAGGGACAGGGGGCGAGAGAGCAGTACTTC. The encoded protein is CASSQGQGAREQYF.

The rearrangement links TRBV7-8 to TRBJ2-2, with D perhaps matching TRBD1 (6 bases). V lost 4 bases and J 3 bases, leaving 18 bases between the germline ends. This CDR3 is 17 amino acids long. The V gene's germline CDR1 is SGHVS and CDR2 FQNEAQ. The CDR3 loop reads CASSSRGPGGYTGELFF. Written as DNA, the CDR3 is TGTGCCAGCAGCTCCAGGGGCCCTGGTGGATACACCGGGGAGCTGTTTTTT.

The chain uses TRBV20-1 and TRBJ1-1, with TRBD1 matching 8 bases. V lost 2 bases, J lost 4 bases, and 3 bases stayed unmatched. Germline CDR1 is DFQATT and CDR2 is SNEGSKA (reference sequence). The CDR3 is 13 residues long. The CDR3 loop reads CSARKQGGTEAFF. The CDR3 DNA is TGCAGTGCTAGAAAACAGGGGGGCACTGAAGCTTTCTTT.